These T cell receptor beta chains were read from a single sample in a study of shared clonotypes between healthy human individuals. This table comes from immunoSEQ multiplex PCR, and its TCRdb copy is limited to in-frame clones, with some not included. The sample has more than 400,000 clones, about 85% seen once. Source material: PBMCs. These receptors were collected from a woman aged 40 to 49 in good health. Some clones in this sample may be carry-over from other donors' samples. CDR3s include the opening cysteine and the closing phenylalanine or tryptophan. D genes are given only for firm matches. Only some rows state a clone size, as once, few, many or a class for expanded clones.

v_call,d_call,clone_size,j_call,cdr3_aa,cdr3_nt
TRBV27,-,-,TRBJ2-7,CASSLSGVRTYEQYF,TGTGCCAGCAGTTTATCAGGGGTCAGGACCTACGAGCAGTACTTC
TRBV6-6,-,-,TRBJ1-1,CASSYDGRTEAFF,TGTGCCAGCAGTTACGACGGGCGCACTGAAGCTTTCTTT
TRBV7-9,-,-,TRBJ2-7,CASSSRDNPDYEQYF,TGTGCCAGCAGCTCCAGGGACAATCCCGACTACGAGCAGTACTTC
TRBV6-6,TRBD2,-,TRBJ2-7,CASRRGGVGHEQYF,TGTGCCAGCAGGCGGGGGGGCGTCGGCCACGAGCAGTACTTC
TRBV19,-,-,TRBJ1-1,CASSIQGNTEAFF,TGTGCCAGTAGTATTCAGGGGAACACTGAAGCTTTCTTT
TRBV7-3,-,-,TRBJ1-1,CASSATENTEAFF,TGTGCCAGCAGCGCCACAGAAAACACTGAAGCTTTCTTT
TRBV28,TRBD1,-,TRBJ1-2,CASSSDPRTGGYTF,TGTGCCAGCAGTTCCGATCCTCGGACAGGCGGCTACACCTTC
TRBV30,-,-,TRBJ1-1,CAWTVIGTEAFF,TGTGCCTGGACTGTGATTGGGACTGAAGCTTTCTTT
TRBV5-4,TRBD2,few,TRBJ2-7,CASSGAGDYEQYF,TGTGCCAGCAGCGGGGCGGGGGACTACGAGCAGTACTTC
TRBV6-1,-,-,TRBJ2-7,CASSERWGVLSSYEQYF,TGTGCCAGCAGTGAAAGGTGGGGCGTTCTTTCCTCCTACGAGCAGTACTTC
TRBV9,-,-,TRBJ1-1,CASRKVGEWENTEAFF,TGTGCCAGCAGAAAAGTGGGGGAATGGGAGAACACTGAAGCTTTCTTT
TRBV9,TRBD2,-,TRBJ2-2,CASSVLERGTGELFF,TGTGCCAGCAGCGTATTGGAGCGGGGCACCGGGGAGCTGTTTTTT
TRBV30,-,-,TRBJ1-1,CAWSVLLGSANTEAFF,TGTGCCTGGAGTGTACTGCTGGGCTCGGCGAACACTGAAGCTTTCTTT
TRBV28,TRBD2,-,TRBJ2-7,CASSFGGRADEQYF,TGTGCCAGCAGTTTTGGCGGGAGGGCGGACGAGCAGTACTTC
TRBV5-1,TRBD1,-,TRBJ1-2,CASSLGQGDYGYTF,TGCGCCAGCAGCCTCGGACAGGGTGACTATGGCTACACCTTC
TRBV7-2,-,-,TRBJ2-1,CASSLGLAEGADEQFF,TGTGCCAGCAGCTTAGGGTTAGCGGAGGGAGCGGATGAGCAGTTCTTC
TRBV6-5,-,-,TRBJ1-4,CASSLTAATNEKLFF,TGTGCCAGCAGTTTGACAGCCGCAACTAATGAAAAACTGTTTTTT
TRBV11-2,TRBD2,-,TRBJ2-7,CASSSAIAGARAEQYF,TGTGCCAGCAGCTCAGCAATAGCGGGAGCAAGGGCGGAGCAGTACTTC